These 22 T cell receptor beta chains came from one sample sequenced in a study of blood T cell repertoires in COVID-19. Assay: immunoSEQ multiplex PCR; the TCRdb copy retains only in-frame clones and omits some. The profile covers roughly 280,000 clones, with around 90% appearing a single time and around 2.8% taken by the ten largest. Input material: PBMCs or T cells enriched from blood (not recorded which). These receptors all come from a man aged 35 to 55 who had been exposed to COVID-19.

This rearrangement joins TRBV19 to TRBJ2-1, with D maybe TRBD1 (6 bases). The germline V and J ends were trimmed by 5 bases and 12 bases, with 17 bases remaining between them. Germline V gives CDR1 LNHDA, CDR2 SQIVND (reference sequence). The CDR3 is 13 residues long. CDR3 loop: CASSPMQGMGQFF. CDR3 bases: TGTGCCAGTAGTCCCATGCAGGGGATGGGGCAGTTCTTC.

The J gene is TRBJ2-3, the V gene TRBV7-3; 10 positions match TRBD1. This CDR3 contains 18 residues. CDR1 SGHTA and CDR2 FQGTGA come from the germline V gene. J gave up 7 bases and V 2 bases, and 15 bases lay outside the gene matches. CDR3 sequence: CASSLSGQGDGGSHTQYF. CDR3 DNA sequence: TGTGCCAGCAGCTTATCCGGACAGGGGGATGGCGGGAGCCATACGCAGTATTTT.

The V call is TRBV7-3, the J call TRBJ2-7; TRBD2 agrees at 7 bases. The germline gives CDR1 SGHTA, CDR2 FQGTGA. The junction had 7 bases not matched to a gene; V was cut back by 2 bases and J by 6 bases. CDR3 length: 14 amino acids. CDR3 loop: CASSLDGRASEQYF. Here the CDR3 DNA reads TGTGCCAGCAGCTTAGATGGGAGGGCCAGCGAGCAGTACTTC.

The chain employs TRBV6-5 and TRBJ1-4; TRBD1 aligns across 8 bases. Germline V gives CDR1 MNHEY, CDR2 SVGAGI. After removal of 6 bases from V and 5 bases from J, the junction contained 5 bases not matched to a gene. The CDR3 consists of 14 residues. The DNA of the CDR3 is TGTGCCAGCAGATCACAGGGGGGAAATGAAAAACTGTTTTTT. This encodes CASRSQGGNEKLFF.

The DNA of the CDR3 is TGTGCCAGCAGCCAAGCGGATGGGGGGACCGGGGAGCTGTTTTTT. Residues: CASSQADGGTGELFF. The gene calls are TRBV14 and TRBJ2-2; D is perhaps TRBD2 (6 bases). The CDR3 loop spans 15 amino acids. Germline CDR1 SGHDN, CDR2 FVKESK. The ends were cut back, 1 base at V and 5 bases at J, with 11 bases in the middle.

V is TRBV5-1 and J is TRBJ2-7; 7 bases align to TRBD1. V trimming: 5 bases; J trimming: 4 bases; junction bases outside the gene matches: 12. The germline V gene has CDR1 SGHRS and CDR2 YFSETQ. The CDR3 is 15 residues long. The CDR3 loop reads CASSLSPEGAYEQYF. CDR3 sequence (DNA): TGCGCCAGCAGTCTGTCCCCTGAGGGGGCGTACGAGCAGTACTTC.

The V call is TRBV5-4, the J call TRBJ2-2; 7 positions agree with TRBD2. Germline V CDR1 and CDR2: SGHNT, YYREEE (reference sequence). V lost 0 bases to trimming and J lost 5 bases; unmatched junction nucleotides: 7. The CDR3 length is 16 residues. CDR3 in amino acids: CASSLAAGRDTGELFF. The CDR3, as DNA: TGTGCCAGCAGCTTGGCGGCAGGGAGGGATACCGGGGAGCTGTTTTTT.

This clone has more than one count but fewer than ten. This rearrangement joins TRBV28 to TRBJ1-2; TRBD1 is a possible D gene (5 bases). Germline V lookup: CDR1 MDHEN, CDR2 SYDVKM. There are 14 residues in the CDR3. V lost 4 bases, J lost 6 bases, and 15 bases lay in between. The CDR3 nucleotides are TGTGCCAGCAGTTCGGTGGGGCACCCAAATGGCTACACCTTC. As protein: CASSSVGHPNGYTF.

The rearrangement joins TRBV2 to TRBJ1-6, with 10 bases that match TRBD1. CDR3 length: 16 amino acids. The ends lost 4 bases at V and 5 bases at J; junction bases unmatched: 5. Per germline, CDR1 SNHLY and CDR2 FYNNEI. Here the CDR3 reads CASSVIGTGDNSPLHF. The CDR3 bases are TGTGCCAGCAGTGTCATAGGGACAGGGGATAATTCACCCCTCCACTTT. Looking up the rest from reference TRBV2 and TRBJ1-6 gives the full variable domain: EPEVTQTPSHQVTQMGQEVILRCVPISNHLYFYWYRQILGQKVEFLVSFYNNEISEKSEIFDDQFSVERPDGSNFTLKIRSTKLEDSAMYFCASSVIGTGDNSPLHFGNGTRLTVT.

V is TRBV5-5 and J is TRBJ2-7, with D tentatively TRBD2 (5 bases). Looked up from germline, CDR1 is SGHKS and CDR2 is YYEKEE (reference sequence). The CDR3 is made up of 17 amino acids. Trimming left V 0 bases short and J 6 bases short, with 22 bases between. Here the CDR3 DNA reads TGTGCCAGCAGCTTGGTTTTTTCCCCTACGGGGTTACCCGAGCAGTACTTC. This gives the protein CASSLVFSPTGLPEQYF.

The chain carries TRBV9 and TRBJ1-2, with 7 bases matching TRBD1. The CDR3 has 16 amino acids. V lost 3 bases and J lost 7; bases outside the gene matches: 15. Germline V gene sequence: CDR1 SGDLS, CDR2 YYNGEE. The CDR3 loop is CASSAHHRGRVGGYTF. DNA for the CDR3: TGTGCCAGCAGCGCACACCACAGGGGAAGGGTGGGTGGCTACACCTTC.

The chain links TRBV5-5 to TRBJ2-7; D is undetermined. Germline V lookup: CDR1 SGHKS, CDR2 YYEKEE (reference sequence). The CDR3 runs 13 residues. Trimming removed 1 base from V and 1 base from J, with 6 bases in between. In DNA, the CDR3 is TGTGCCAGCAGCTTGACAGTGTCCTACGAGCAGTACTTC. Translation: CASSLTVSYEQYF.

This chain connects TRBV7-2 to TRBJ1-4, with 7 bases aligning to TRBD1. Germline loops: CDR1 SGHTA, CDR2 FQGNSA. This CDR3 has 16 amino acids. The ends lost 1 base at V and 1 base at J; junction bases unmatched: 3. The chain's CDR3 is CASSLDRGGTNEKLFF. DNA of the CDR3: TGTGCCAGCAGCTTAGACAGGGGTGGAACTAATGAAAAACTGTTTTTT.

The V call is TRBV5-1, the J call TRBJ1-2, with TRBD1 matching over 9 bases. This CDR3 is built from 17 residues. The germline V gene encodes CDR1 SGHRS and CDR2 YFSETQ. The ends lost 0 bases at V and 2 bases at J; junction bases unmatched: 8. CDR3 sequence: CASSLALGQGGNYGYTF. CDR3 in DNA: TGCGCCAGCAGCTTGGCCCTGGGACAGGGAGGGAACTATGGCTACACCTTC.

The gene calls are TRBV21-1 and TRBJ2-1; no DNA check was done on the table's D call, TRBD2. TRBV21-1 is a pseudogene. The CDR3 extends over 17 amino acids. The CDR3 reads CASSSCPASGRDNEQFF. The CDR3 bases are TGTGCCAGCAGCTCTTGCCCCGCTAGCGGGAGAGACAATGAGCAGTTCTTC.

The chain employs TRBV20-1 and TRBJ2-5; 7 bases line up with TRBD1. Germline-derived CDR1 and CDR2 are DFQATT and SNEGSKA (reference sequence). V shed 3 bases and J 1 base; nucleotides not matched to a gene: 2. The CDR3 runs 13 residues. CDR3 loop: CSASTGVQETQYF. The CDR3 DNA reads as TGCAGTGCTAGTACAGGGGTCCAAGAGACCCAGTACTTC.

This rearrangement joins TRBV6-5 to TRBJ1-1; D is unclear. V lost 4 bases and J lost 7, with 13 bases in between. CDR3 length equals 13 residues. Germline V lookup: CDR1 MNHEY, CDR2 SVGAGI. The chain's CDR3 is CASSSPGIGEAFF. The CDR3 nucleotides read TGTGCCAGCAGTTCCCCGGGGATCGGTGAAGCTTTCTTT.

This clone was recorded only once. The gene calls are TRBV10-1 and TRBJ2-2, with 13 bases that match TRBD2. The CDR3 consists of 16 residues. V trimming: 3 bases; J trimming: 5 bases; junction bases outside the gene matches: 3. Per the germline V gene, CDR1 is WNHNN and CDR2 is SYGVQD (reference sequence). CDR3 in amino acids: CASSEVGLAGTGELFF. The CDR3 DNA is TGCGCCAGCAGTGAAGTGGGACTAGCGGGAACCGGGGAGCTGTTTTTT.

V gene TRBV5-1 combines with J gene TRBJ1-2, with D possibly being TRBD1 (5 bases). CDR3 size: 13 residues. V was cut by 5 bases and J by 6 bases, with 14 bases left in between. CDR1 and CDR2 from the germline V gene are SGHRS and YFSETQ. CDR3 region: CASRPGFPHGYTF. The CDR3 DNA sequence: TGCGCCAGCAGACCAGGGTTCCCTCATGGCTACACCTTC.

This chain joins TRBV30 and TRBJ1-2; 7 bases map to TRBD1. CDR3 length: 17 residues. V lost 4 bases, J lost 2 bases, and 16 bases stayed unmatched. In germline, CDR1 is GTSNPN, CDR2 SVGIG (reference sequence). CDR3 sequence reads: CAWIPKVGTAENYGYTF. In DNA, the CDR3 is TGTGCCTGGATACCGAAGGTCGGGACAGCTGAAAACTATGGCTACACCTTC.

The rearrangement joins TRBV28 to TRBJ1-5; D call uncertain. V lost 5 bases and J 7 bases, leaving 12 bases between the germline ends. This CDR3 spans 13 amino acids. Germline values: CDR1 MDHEN, CDR2 SYDVKM. This CDR3 reads CASSEHGKQPQHF. CDR3 nucleotides: TGTGCCAGCAGTGAGCACGGGAAACAGCCCCAGCATTTT.

V gene TRBV5-1 combines with J gene TRBJ2-5; D possibly corresponds to TRBD1 (6 bases). CDR1 is SGHRS, CDR2 YFSETQ, per germline. With 4 bases removed from V and 1 base from J, the gap between germline ends came to 14 bases. This CDR3 has 15 amino acids. CDR3 DNA: TGCGCCAGCAGCAACAGGGCTGGGGTCCAAGAGACCCAGTACTTC. This translates into CASSNRAGVQETQYF.